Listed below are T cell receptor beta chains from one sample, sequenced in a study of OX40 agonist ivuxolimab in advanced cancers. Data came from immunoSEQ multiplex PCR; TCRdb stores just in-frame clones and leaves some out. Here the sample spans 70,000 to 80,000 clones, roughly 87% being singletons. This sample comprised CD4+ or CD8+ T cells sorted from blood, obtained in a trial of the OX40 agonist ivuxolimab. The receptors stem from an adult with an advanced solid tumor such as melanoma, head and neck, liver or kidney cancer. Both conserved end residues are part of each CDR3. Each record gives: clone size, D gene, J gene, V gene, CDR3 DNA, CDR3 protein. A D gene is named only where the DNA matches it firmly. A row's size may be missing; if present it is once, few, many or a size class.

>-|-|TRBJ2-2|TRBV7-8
TGTGCCAGCAGCGCCGGGGCCGTACCCGGGGAGCTGTTTTTT
CASSAGAVPGELFF
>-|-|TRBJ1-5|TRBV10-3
TGTGCCATCAGGGGGGGAGGGGACCAGCCCCAGCATTTT
CAIRGGGDQPQHF
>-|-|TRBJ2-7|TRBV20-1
TGCAGTGCGGGGGACTCCTACGAGCAGTACTTC
CSAGDSYEQYF
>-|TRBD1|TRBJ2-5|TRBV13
TGTGCCAGCAGCTTAAAGCAGGGGGCCGGAGAGACCCAGTACTTC
CASSLKQGAGETQYF
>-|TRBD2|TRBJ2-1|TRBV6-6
TGTGCCAGCAGGAAGAGCGGGAGAGGGGGAAATGAGCAGTTCTTC
CASRKSGRGGNEQFF
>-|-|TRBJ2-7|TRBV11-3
TGTGCCAGCAGCTTAGGACAGACCTACGAGCAGTACTTC
CASSLGQTYEQYF
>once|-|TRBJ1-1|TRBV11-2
TGTGCCAGCAGCTTGGGGGGAAATGAAGCTTTCTTT
CASSLGGNEAFF
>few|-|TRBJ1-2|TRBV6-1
TGTGCCAGCAGTACCCAACTGGGGGCTGTTGGCTACACCTTC
CASSTQLGAVGYTF
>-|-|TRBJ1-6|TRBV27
TGTGCCAGCACTACTTTCCGGGCCACACTAAGACCCCTCCACTTT
CASTTFRATLRPLHF
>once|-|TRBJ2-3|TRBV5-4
TGTGCCAGCAGTGCCGGATGGGGGGACGCAGATACGCAGTATTTT
CASSAGWGDADTQYF
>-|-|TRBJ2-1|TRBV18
TGTGCCAGCTCACCATACCGAGGGGGTTCCAATGAGCAGTTCTTC
CASSPYRGGSNEQFF
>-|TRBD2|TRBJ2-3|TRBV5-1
TGCGCCAGCAGCCGGGGACTAGCGGATACAGATACGCAGTATTTT
CASSRGLADTDTQYF
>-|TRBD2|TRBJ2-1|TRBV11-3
TGTGCCAGCAGCTTTAGCGGGGGGTCCGGTGAGCAGTTCTTC
CASSFSGGSGEQFF
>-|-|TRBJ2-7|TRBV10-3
TGTGCCATCAGGAACGACGAGCGGGCGCAGTACTTC
CAIRNDERAQYF
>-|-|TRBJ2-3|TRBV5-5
TGTGCCAGCAGCTTGCATGCAGATACGCAGTATTTT
CASSLHADTQYF
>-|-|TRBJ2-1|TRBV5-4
TGTGCCAGCAGCCAACGGCTAGGTAAAAATGAGCAGTTCTTC
CASSQRLGKNEQFF
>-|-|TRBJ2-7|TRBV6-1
TGTGCCAGCAGTGAAATGGCAGCCCTGGCCTACGAGCAGTACTTC
CASSEMAALAYEQYF
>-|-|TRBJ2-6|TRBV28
TGTGCCAGCAGTTCCCTATCCTCTGGGGCCAACGTCCTGACTTTC
CASSSLSSGANVLTF
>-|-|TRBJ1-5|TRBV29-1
TGCAGCGCCCGGCCTTCCGGATCAGGACAGCCCCAGCATTTT
CSARPSGSGQPQHF
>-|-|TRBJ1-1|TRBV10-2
TGCGCCAGCAAAGGACAGTCGAACACTGAAGCTTTCTTT
CASKGQSNTEAFF
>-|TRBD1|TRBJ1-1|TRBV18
TGTGCCAGCTCACTGGACAGGGTAGGTGAAGCTTTCTTT
CASSLDRVGEAFF
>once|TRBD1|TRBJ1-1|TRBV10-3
TGTGCCATCAGTGCGACAGGGCGCGGGGACACTGAAGCTTTCTTT
CAISATGRGDTEAFF
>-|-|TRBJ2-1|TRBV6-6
TGTGCCAGCAGTTACGTTCTTGGTCATGAGCAGTTCTTC
CASSYVLGHEQFF
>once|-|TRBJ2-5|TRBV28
TGTGCCAGCAGTTTACGAGAGACCCAGTACTTC
CASSLRETQYF
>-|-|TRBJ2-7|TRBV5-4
TGTGCCAGCAGCCGCCTCTCCTACGAGCAGTACTTC
CASSRLSYEQYF
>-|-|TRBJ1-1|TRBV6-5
TGTGCCAGCTACCGAAACACTGAAGCTTTCTTT
CASYRNTEAFF
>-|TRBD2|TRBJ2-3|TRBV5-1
TGCGCCAGCAGCTTGTTAGCGGGTTCGAGCACAGATACGCAGTATTTT
CASSLLAGSSTDTQYF
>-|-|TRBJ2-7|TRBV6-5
TGTGCCAGCAGTTACGAGGGGGTGGACGAGCAGTACTTC
CASSYEGVDEQYF
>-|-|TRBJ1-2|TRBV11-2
TGTGCCAGCAGCAGGTCCAACTATGGCTACACCTTC
CASSRSNYGYTF
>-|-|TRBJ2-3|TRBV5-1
TGCGCCAGCAGCCGGGACCCACTTGGGGCAGATACGCAGTATTTT
CASSRDPLGADTQYF
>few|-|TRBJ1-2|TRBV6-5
TGTGCCAGCAGTTACGGGACACGGTATGGCTACACCTTC
CASSYGTRYGYTF
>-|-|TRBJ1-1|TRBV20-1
TGCAGTGCTCAGGACGGGGGGGAAGCTTTCTTT
CSAQDGGEAFF
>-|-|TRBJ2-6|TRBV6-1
TGTGCCAGCAGTGATTTATCTCCTGGGGCCAACGTCCTGACTTTC
CASSDLSPGANVLTF
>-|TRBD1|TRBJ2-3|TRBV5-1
TGCGCCAGCAGCTCGGACAGGACCGTGACAGATACGCAGTATTTT
CASSSDRTVTDTQYF
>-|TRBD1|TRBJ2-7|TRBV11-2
TGTGCCAGCAGCTTGACAGGGTTACCCTACGAGCAGTACTTC
CASSLTGLPYEQYF
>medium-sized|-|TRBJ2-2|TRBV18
TGTGCCAGCTCACCTGACAAGGGGGGGAACACCGGGGAGCTGTTTTTT
CASSPDKGGNTGELFF
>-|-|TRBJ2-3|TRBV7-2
TGTGCCAGCAGCCCCCGGGGACTCGCCGCGGATACGCAGTATTTT
CASSPRGLAADTQYF
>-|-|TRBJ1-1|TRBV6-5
TGTGCCAGCAGTTACCGGCCAGCCGGGAACACTGAAGCTTTCTTT
CASSYRPAGNTEAFF
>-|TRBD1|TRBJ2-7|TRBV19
TGTGCCAGTAGGTCCGGACAGGGGAGCTCCTACGAGCAGTACTTC
CASRSGQGSSYEQYF